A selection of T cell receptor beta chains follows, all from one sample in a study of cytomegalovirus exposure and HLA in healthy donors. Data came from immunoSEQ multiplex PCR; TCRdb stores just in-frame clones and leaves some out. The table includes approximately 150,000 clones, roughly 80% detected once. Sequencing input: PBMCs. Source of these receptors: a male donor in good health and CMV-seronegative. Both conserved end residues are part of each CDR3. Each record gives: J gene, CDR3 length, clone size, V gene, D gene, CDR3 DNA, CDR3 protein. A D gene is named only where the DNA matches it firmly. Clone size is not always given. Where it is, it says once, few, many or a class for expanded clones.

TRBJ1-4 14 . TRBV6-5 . TGTGCCAGCAGAGGGGGGGCAACTAATGAAAAACTGTTTTTT CASRGGATNEKLFF
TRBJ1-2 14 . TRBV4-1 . TGCGCCAGCAGCCAAGATAGGGAGAACTATGGCTACACCTTC CASSQDRENYGYTF
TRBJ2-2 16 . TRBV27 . TGTGCCAGCAGAGATAGGGGGCGCGGGGACACCGGGGAGCTGTTTTTT CASRDRGRGDTGELFF
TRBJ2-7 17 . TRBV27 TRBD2 TGTGCCAGCAGTTACCAAACTCCTCTAGCGGGGCCGGGGGAGCAGTACTTC CASSYQTPLAGPGEQYF
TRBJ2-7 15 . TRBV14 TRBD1 TGTGCCAGCAGCCAGAGGACAGGGCAAAGTGGCGAGCAGTACTTC CASSQRTGQSGEQYF
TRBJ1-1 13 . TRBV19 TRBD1 TGTGCCAGTAGTGACAGGGGGGATCGTATGGCTTTCTTT CASSDRGDRMAFF
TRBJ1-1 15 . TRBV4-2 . TGTGCCAGCAGCCAAGATCTTAGGGGGAACACTGAAGCTTTCTTT CASSQDLRGNTEAFF
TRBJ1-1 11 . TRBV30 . TGTGCCTGGAGTGTAAGCGTTGTCACTTTCTTT CAWSVSVVTFF
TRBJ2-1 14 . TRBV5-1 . TGCGCCAGCAGCTGGGTACCGACAGACAATGAGCAGTTCTTC CASSWVPTDNEQFF
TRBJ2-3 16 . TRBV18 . TGTGCCAGCTCACCACGAAGTGGCCAGGGCTCAGATACGCAGTATTTT CASSPRSGQGSDTQYF
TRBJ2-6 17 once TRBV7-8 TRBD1 TGTGCCAGCAGCTTGAGGGACAGGGTCTCTGGGGCCAACGTCCTGACTTTC CASSLRDRVSGANVLTF
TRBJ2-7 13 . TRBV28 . TGTGCCAGCAGTTATGGACAGCGGTACGAGCAGTACTTC CASSYGQRYEQYF
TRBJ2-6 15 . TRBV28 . TGTGCCAGCAGTTTGCCTCTTAGTAGGGCCAACGTCCTGACTTTC CASSLPLSRANVLTF
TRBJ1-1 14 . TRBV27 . TGTGCCAGCAGTGTCGGGGGGAATCGGGCTGAAGCTTTCTTT CASSVGGNRAEAFF
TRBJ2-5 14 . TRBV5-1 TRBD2 TGCGCCAGCAGCCCGGGGGGGGGCCGAGAGACCCAGTACTTC CASSPGGGRETQYF
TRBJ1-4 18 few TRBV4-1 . TGCGCCAGCAGCCAACAAAGGAGGGGTACTCCAACTAATGAAAAACTGTTTTTT CASSQQRRGTPTNEKLFF
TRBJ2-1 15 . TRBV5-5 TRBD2 TGTGCCAGCAGCTTACGAGCTAGCGGGCTTAATGAGCAGTTCTTC CASSLRASGLNEQFF